Following are 29 T cell receptor beta chains from one sample sequenced in a study of blood T cells in healthy people across ages. Using a J-beta primer mix together with a sample-barcoded 5' primer, a second PCR was run for roughly 6 to 11 cycles. TCRdb reanalysed the 5' RACE reads using MiXCR and keeps one entry per CDR3 protein. The data show about 1.4 million distinct CDR3 sequences, with around 55% seen just once and over 5.5% held by the top ten. Sequenced material: blood. These receptors came from a young man in good health.

There are a few counts of this clonotype. The chain recombines TRBV29-1 with TRBJ1-4; TRBD1 is a possible D gene (5 bases). The CDR3 runs to 15 residues. Germline-derived CDR1 and CDR2 are SQVTM and ANQGSEA. Trimming removed 4 bases at V and 5 bases at J, with 17 bases between. The CDR3 sequence: CSVGWGDGPNEKLFF. CDR3 sequence (DNA): TGCAGCGTTGGGTGGGGGGACGGTCCAAATGAAAAACTGTTTTTT.

The J gene is TRBJ2-7, the V gene TRBV6-5; TRBD1 matches 8 bases. The germline CDR1 and CDR2 sequences are MNHEY and SVGAGI. The ends lost 2 bases at V and 0 bases at J; junction bases unmatched: 6. This CDR3 region has 16 residues. The CDR3, as DNA: TGTGCCAGCAGTTACACGGACAGGGACTTCTCCTACGAGCAGTACTTC. It yields the protein CASSYTDRDFSYEQYF.

This clonotype was recorded a few times. This rearrangement joins TRBV5-1 to TRBJ1-2; D is possibly TRBD1 (6 bases). This CDR3 has 14 amino acids. In germline, CDR1 is SGHRS, CDR2 YFSETQ. Trimming took 4 bases from V and 4 from J, leaving 14 bases between them. CDR3 in amino acids: CASSTRGGSYGYTF. CDR3 sequence (DNA): TGCGCCAGCAGCACTAGAGGGGGGAGCTATGGCTACACCTTC.

CDR3: CASSYATGGAGEAFF. The DNA for the CDR3 is TGTGCCAGCAGTTACGCTACAGGGGGCGCGGGTGAAGCTTTCTTT. The rearrangement links TRBV6-6 to TRBJ1-1; the match to TRBD1 covers 9 bases. V was pared by 2 bases and J by 7 bases, with 8 bases of the junction left unmatched. The CDR3 extends over 15 amino acids. Germline-derived CDR1 and CDR2 are MNHNY and SVGAGI (reference sequence).

The chain joins TRBV4-1 to TRBJ2-5; possibly TRBD2 for D (5 bases). CDR3 length: 15 amino acids. Germline V gives CDR1 MGHRA, CDR2 YSYEKL. Trimming removed 0 bases at V and 4 bases at J, with 12 bases between. Here the CDR3 reads CASSQELDSRETQYF. The CDR3 DNA is TGCGCCAGCAGCCAAGAACTGGACTCTAGAGAGACCCAGTACTTC.

J is TRBJ2-5 and V is TRBV3-1, with D uncertain. Deletions cut 3 bases from V and 5 bases from J, with 13 bases between. The CDR3 loop spans 14 amino acids. Germline-derived CDR1 and CDR2 are LGHDT and YNNKEL (reference sequence). CDR3 loop: CASSQTLSKETQYF. The DNA of the CDR3 is TGTGCCAGCAGCCAGACCTTATCAAAGGAGACCCAGTACTTC.

The chain employs TRBV7-6 and TRBJ2-3; D may be TRBD1 (5 bases). This CDR3 contains 14 residues. CDR1 is SGHVS and CDR2 is FNYEAQ in the germline V gene. V lost 4 bases and J lost 1, with 9 bases in between. CDR3 bases: TGTGCCAGCAGCTCCCGCAGGGGCACAGATACGCAGTATTTT. This gives the protein CASSSRRGTDTQYF.

The V gene is TRBV6-2 or TRBV6-3, the J gene TRBJ2-1; possible D gene TRBD1, 6 bases. The CDR3 sequence is 16 residues long. Trimming took 1 base from V and 7 from J, leaving 17 bases between them. CDR1 and CDR2 (germline): MNHEY, SVGEGT. The CDR3 protein is CASSYFNPRGSNEQFF. In DNA form, the CDR3 reads TGTGCCAGCAGTTACTTCAATCCTAGGGGGTCAAATGAGCAGTTCTTC.

The rearrangement links TRBV7-2 to TRBJ2-3; D unresolved. V lost 1 base to trimming and J lost 2 bases, with 7 bases between them. The V gene's germline CDR1 is SGHTA and CDR2 FQGNSA. The CDR3 covers 14 residues. This chain's CDR3 is CASSLDSATDTQYF. CDR3 in DNA: TGTGCCAGCAGCTTAGACTCTGCCACAGATACGCAGTATTTT.

The rearrangement joins TRBV6-2 or TRBV6-3 to TRBJ2-5, with 13 positions matching TRBD2. J gave up 4 bases and V 6 bases, and 5 bases lay outside the gene matches. Germline V gene lookup returns CDR1 MNHEY and CDR2 SVGEGT. The CDR3 consists of 15 residues. The chain's CDR3 is CASSHGTSGAETQYF. In DNA, the CDR3 is TGTGCCAGCAGCCACGGGACTAGCGGGGCAGAGACCCAGTACTTC.

The chain employs TRBV3-1 and TRBJ2-5; tentatively, D is TRBD2 (5 bases). Germline lookup yields CDR1 LGHDT and CDR2 YNNKEL (reference sequence). Trimming took off 0 bases at V and 5 bases at J, with 13 bases between the two ends. This CDR3 region has 15 residues. The chain's CDR3 is CASSQDQGSVETQYF. The CDR3 nucleotides read TGTGCCAGCAGCCAAGATCAAGGTAGCGTGGAGACCCAGTACTTC.

This clonotype was observed a single time. V is TRBV3-1 and J is TRBJ1-4; a weak D match, TRBD1 (5 bases). This CDR3 is built from 14 residues. V was pared by 4 bases and J by 6 bases, with 12 bases between. Germline-derived CDR1 and CDR2 are LGHDT and YNNKEL (reference sequence). CDR3 DNA sequence: TGTGCCAGCAGCCCGGGACCTGCGGATGAAAAACTGTTTTTT. Translation gives CASSPGPADEKLFF.

The chain has TRBV15 and TRBJ2-7; tentative D call: TRBD1 (5 bases). The CDR3 is made up of 15 amino acids. Germline CDR1 reads LNHNV; CDR2 reads YYDKDF (reference sequence). Trimming took 3 bases from V and 7 from J, leaving 19 bases between them. CDR3 sequence: CATSRPGQASWEQYF. Written as DNA, the CDR3 is TGTGCCACCAGCAGGCCTGGACAAGCCTCGTGGGAGCAGTACTTC.

This clonotype occurred a few times. V usage is TRBV5-5 and J usage is TRBJ2-7; 13 bases map to TRBD2. The V gene's germline CDR1 is SGHKS and CDR2 YYEKEE (reference sequence). The CDR3 is 17 amino acids. The J segment lost 5 bases and the V segment lost 1 base, leaving 9 bases of the junction unmatched. CDR3 residues: CASSLSPGTSGIHEQYF. In DNA, the CDR3 is TGTGCCAGCAGCTTGAGTCCGGGGACTAGCGGGATCCACGAGCAGTACTTC.

This clonotype was counted between two and nine times. The chain couples TRBV20-1 to TRBJ2-5, with 8 bases fitting TRBD2. Germline V gene sequence: CDR1 DFQATT, CDR2 SNEGSKA (reference sequence). The CDR3 consists of 14 residues. The J segment lost 5 bases and the V segment lost 2 bases, leaving 7 bases of the junction unmatched. This CDR3 is CSARPGTSEETQYF. CDR3 DNA: TGCAGTGCTAGACCCGGGACTAGTGAGGAGACCCAGTACTTC.

V usage is TRBV27 and J usage is TRBJ2-1, with D unclear. The V end lost 1 base, the J end lost 0 bases, and 7 bases lay between the germline ends. The CDR3 is 15 residues long. Germline V gene sequence: CDR1 MNHEY, CDR2 SMNVEV (reference sequence). In nucleotides, the CDR3 is TGTGCCAGCAGTTTATTTGCTTCCTCCTACAATGAGCAGTTCTTC. It is translated as CASSLFASSYNEQFF.

The chain links TRBV6-2 or TRBV6-3 to TRBJ2-3; weak D call: TRBD1 (5 bases). This CDR3 is 15 amino acids long. Between the trimmed V and J ends, which lost 8 bases and 4 bases, there was a span of 19 bases. The germline CDR1 and CDR2 sequences are MNHEY and SVGEGT. CDR3 residues: CASLSRGVVPDTQYF. CDR3 nucleotides: TGTGCCAGCCTATCAAGGGGCGTAGTCCCAGATACGCAGTATTTT.

The rearrangement uses TRBV20-1 and TRBJ1-5; tentative D call: TRBD1 (6 bases). From germline, CDR1 is DFQATT and CDR2 SNEGSKA (reference sequence). This CDR3 has 13 amino acids. V lost 5 bases, J lost 3 bases, and 11 bases lay in between. CDR3 sequence (DNA): TGCAGTGCTGGGGGCCAGGACAATCAGCCCCAGCATTTT. Translation: CSAGGQDNQPQHF.

V gene TRBV3-1 combines with J gene TRBJ2-4; D may be TRBD1 (6 bases). The J call may not be correct, given that the DNA end is closer to TRBJ2-7. This CDR3 contains 13 residues. Per the germline V gene, CDR1 is LGHDT and CDR2 is YNNKEL (reference sequence). The CDR3 nucleotides read TGTGCCAGCAGCCGCAGGGGATGGAACGAGCAGTACTTC. Residues: CASSRRGWNEQYF.

The V gene is TRBV9, the J gene TRBJ1-4; tentative D call: TRBD1 (5 bases). Germline CDR1 and CDR2: SGDLS and YYNGEE. The CDR3 has 15 amino acids. Trimming cost V 4 bases and J 8 bases, with 18 bases left between them. CDR3 amino acids: CASSPTPGRIEKLFF. The DNA of the CDR3 is TGTGCCAGCAGCCCAACCCCGGGACGAATCGAAAAACTGTTTTTT.

V and J are TRBV6-4 and TRBJ2-1; tentatively, D is TRBD2 (5 bases). The CDR3 runs to 14 residues. The germline V gene encodes CDR1 MRHNA and CDR2 SNTAGT. Trimming pared 0 bases from V and 5 bases from J, leaving 8 bases between. CDR3 sequence (DNA): TGTGCCAGCAGTGACTCTAGCGAGCACAATGAGCAGTTCTTC. As protein: CASSDSSEHNEQFF.

The chain uses TRBV12-3 or TRBV12-4 and TRBJ2-5; TRBD2 matches 7 bases. Unmatched junction bases numbered 8, after V lost 5 bases and J lost 11 bases. The CDR3 has 12 amino acids. This chain's CDR3 is CASSPQPREQYF. CDR3 coding DNA: TGTGCCAGCAGTCCCCAGCCGCGGGAGCAGTACTTC.

V usage is TRBV6-1 and J usage is TRBJ2-7; TRBD2 agrees at 10 bases. Germline V lookup: CDR1 MNHNS, CDR2 SASEGT. Germline trimming cut 2 bases from V and 4 bases from J; bases unmatched to any gene: 8. CDR3 size: 16 residues. Written as DNA, the CDR3 is TGTGCCAGCAGTGAATGGTCTAGCGGGAGATTGTACGAGCAGTACTTC. Translating it yields CASSEWSSGRLYEQYF.

This chain connects TRBV12-3 or TRBV12-4 to TRBJ2-2; D ambiguous. The CDR3 length is 12 residues. Trimming removed 3 bases at V and 6 bases at J, with 5 bases between. This CDR3 reads CASSFSPGELFF. The CDR3 DNA reads TGTGCCAGCAGTTTTTCACCCGGGGAGCTGTTTTTT.

This clonotype was detected once. The rearrangement links TRBV28 to TRBJ1-4, with D hard to call. The CDR3 runs 17 residues. V was trimmed by 9 bases and J by 5 bases, leaving 25 bases between them. Germline values: CDR1 MDHEN, CDR2 SYDVKM. The CDR3 region is CASRLYGFREANEKLFF. The CDR3 DNA follows: TGTGCCAGTCGACTATACGGGTTCCGGGAGGCAAATGAAAAACTGTTTTTT.

The rearrangement uses TRBV20-1 and TRBJ2-2; TRBD2 might be the D (6 bases). This CDR3 comprises 14 residues. The germline V and J ends were trimmed by 4 bases and 5 bases, with 14 bases remaining between them. Germline V gives CDR1 DFQATT, CDR2 SNEGSKA (reference sequence). The CDR3 region has the DNA TGCAGTGCTATAGGGGCAGGGAGGACCGGGGAGCTGTTTTTT. As protein: CSAIGAGRTGELFF.

In this sample, this clonotype turned up a few times. The chain carries TRBV29-1 and TRBJ2-3; 7 positions match TRBD2. The V segment lost 3 bases and the J segment 0 bases; nucleotides outside the gene matches: 3. Germline values: CDR1 SQVTM, CDR2 ANQGSEA. The CDR3 has 14 residues. CDR3 nucleotide sequence: TGCAGCGTTGAGGTTAGCGGGAGCACAGATACGCAGTATTTT. It yields the protein CSVEVSGSTDTQYF.

There are a few counts of this clonotype. The chain uses TRBV9 and TRBJ2-7; D remains unclear. Germline CDR1 is SGDLS and CDR2 is YYNGEE. The CDR3 spans 14 residues. V lost 0 bases to trimming and J lost 3 bases, with 10 bases between them. The DNA of the CDR3 is TGTGCCAGCAGCGTAGGAGGAACAAACTACGAGCAGTACTTC. Translation gives CASSVGGTNYEQYF. Combining the CDR3 with reference TRBV9 and TRBJ2-7 gives the whole variable domain DSGVTQTPKHLITATGQRVTLRCSPRSGDLSVYWYQQSLDQGLQFLIQYYNGEERAKGNILERFSAQQFPDLHSELNLSSLELGDSALYFCASSVGGTNYEQYFGPGTRLTVT.

The V gene is TRBV28, the J gene TRBJ2-1, with 8 bases identical to TRBD1. Per germline, CDR1 MDHEN and CDR2 SYDVKM. The V gene end was trimmed by 4 bases and the J gene end by 6 bases; junction bases not matched to a gene: 11. The CDR3 covers 16 residues. The CDR3 DNA reads as TGTGCCAGCAGTTCCTACGGGGCAGGGGGCCGCAATGAGCAGTTCTTC. The encoded protein is CASSSYGAGGRNEQFF.